This TCR beta chain is from a study of shared clonotypes between healthy human individuals. Points from the study as a whole: The study sampled only blood, and tissue repertoires likely differ.

Trimming stripped 4 bases from V and 3 bases from J, with 9 bases between. The CDR3 is 13 residues long. Per germline, CDR1 KGHSH and CDR2 LQKENI. The repertoire was sequenced with immunoSEQ multiplex PCR; TCRdb's copy has only in-frame clones and lacks some. The table has 2 million to 2.5 million clones, just over 90% seen once. This clone was picked up a small number of times. Its antigen is as yet unknown. Sequences were obtained from naive CD4+ T cells from PBMCs. Documented subset: CD45RA+ positively selected. The TCR sequence derives from a man aged 18-30 years in good health. Some clones in this sample may be carry-over from other donors' samples. The V call is TRBV18, the J call TRBJ1-1; D gene unclear. DNA of the CDR3: TGTGCCAGCTCACGCTGGCTTGACACTGAAGCTTTCTTT. It yields the protein CASSRWLDTEAFF.